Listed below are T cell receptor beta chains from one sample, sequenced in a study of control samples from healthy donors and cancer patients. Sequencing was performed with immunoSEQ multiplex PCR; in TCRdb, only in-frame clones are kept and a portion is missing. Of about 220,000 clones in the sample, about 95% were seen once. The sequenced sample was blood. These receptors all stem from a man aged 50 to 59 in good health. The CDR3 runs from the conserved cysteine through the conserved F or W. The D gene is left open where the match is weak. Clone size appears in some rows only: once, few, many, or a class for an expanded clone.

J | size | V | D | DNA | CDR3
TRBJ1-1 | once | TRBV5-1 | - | TGCGCCAGCAGCTCGGGCTACGGGAACACTGAAGCTTTCTTT | CASSSGYGNTEAFF
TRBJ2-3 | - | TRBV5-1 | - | TGCGCCAGCAGCTTGGCCCAACAGGGCGGAGGAAATACGCAGTATTTT | CASSLAQQGGGNTQYF
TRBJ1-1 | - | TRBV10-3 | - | TGTGCCATCAGTGAGATATGGGGGGCTGGCACTGAAGCTTTCTTT | CAISEIWGAGTEAFF
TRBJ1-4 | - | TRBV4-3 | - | TGCGCCAGCAGCCAAGATCCGACAGCTAATAATGAAAAACTGTTTTTT | CASSQDPTANNEKLFF
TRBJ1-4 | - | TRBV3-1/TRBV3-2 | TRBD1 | TGTGCCAGCAGCCCAACAGGGGGAGTTAATGAAAAACTGTTTTTT | CASSPTGGVNEKLFF
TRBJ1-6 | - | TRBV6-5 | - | TGTGCCAGCAGAGTAGGACAGAGGAGTTCACCCCTCCACTTT | CASRVGQRSSPLHF
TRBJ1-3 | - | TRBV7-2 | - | TGTGCCAGCAGCCGCGGGGGGGGTTATGGAAACACCATATATTTT | CASSRGGGYGNTIYF
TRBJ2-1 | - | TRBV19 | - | TGTGCCAGTAGTATAGTCAAACCAGGGTCGACCTCCTACAATGAGCAGTTCTTC | CASSIVKPGSTSYNEQFF
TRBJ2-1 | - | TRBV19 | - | TGTGCCAGTAGGGGCCCCGAGGGGGAGTACAATGAGCAGTTCTTC | CASRGPEGEYNEQFF
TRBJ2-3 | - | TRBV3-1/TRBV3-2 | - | TGTGCCCCTCGGCGACCCAGCGGCGAGCATACTAGCACAGATACGCAGTATTTT | CAPRRPSGEHTSTDTQYF
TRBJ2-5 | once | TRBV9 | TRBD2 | TGTGCCAGCAGCGTAGGGGCTAGCGGGGGACAAGAGACCCAGTACTTC | CASSVGASGGQETQYF
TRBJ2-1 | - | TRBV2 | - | TGTGCCAGCACCCGAGAGGTCCTGTCGGAGTGGCGCTACAATGAGCAGTTCTTC | CASTREVLSEWRYNEQFF
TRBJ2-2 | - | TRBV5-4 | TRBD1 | TGTGCCAGCAGGGCTACAGGGGGCTCTTCTTCCGGGGAGCTGTTTTTT | CASRATGGSSSGELFF
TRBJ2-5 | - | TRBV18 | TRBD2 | TGTGCCAGCTCTCCTAGCGGAGCTAAGAGAGAGACCCAGTACTTC | CASSPSGAKRETQYF
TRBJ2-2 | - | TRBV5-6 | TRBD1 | TGTGCCAGCAGCTTGCCCGGGACAGGTAACACCGGGGAGCTGTTTTTT | CASSLPGTGNTGELFF
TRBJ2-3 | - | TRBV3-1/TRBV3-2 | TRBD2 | TGTGCCAGCAGCACCCGACTAGCGGGGGGGCGTCGGACAGATACGCAGTATTTT | CASSTRLAGGRRTDTQYF
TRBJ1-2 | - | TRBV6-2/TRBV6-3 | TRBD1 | TGTGCCAGCAGTTCCGCGACAGGGGCCCTCTATGGCTACACCTTC | CASSSATGALYGYTF
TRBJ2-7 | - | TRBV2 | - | TGTGCCAGCACCCTCGGTGCGGACGAGCAGTACTTC | CASTLGADEQYF
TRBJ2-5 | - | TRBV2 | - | TGTGCCAGCAGTGAATATAGGGGGGCAGAGACCCAGTACTTC | CASSEYRGAETQYF
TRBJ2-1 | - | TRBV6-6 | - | TGTGCCAGCAGTGCCAGGGGATCTCAGTTCTTC | CASSARGSQFF
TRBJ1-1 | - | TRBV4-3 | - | TGCGCCAGCAGCCAATTAACATGGGGAGAAGCTTTCTTT | CASSQLTWGEAFF
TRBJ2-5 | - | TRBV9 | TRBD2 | TGTGCCAGCAGCGTACTACTAGCGGGGGCTCGGGAGACCCAGTACTTC | CASSVLLAGARETQYF
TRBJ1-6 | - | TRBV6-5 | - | TGTGCCAGCAGTTACGGCCAGCCAAACTATAATTCACCCCTCCACTTT | CASSYGQPNYNSPLHF
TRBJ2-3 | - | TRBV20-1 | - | TGCAGTGCCGACACAGATACGCAGTATTTT | CSADTDTQYF
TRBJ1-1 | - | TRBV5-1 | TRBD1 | TGCGCCAGCAGCTTGACAGGGGGGGAGACTGAAGCTTTCTTT | CASSLTGGETEAFF
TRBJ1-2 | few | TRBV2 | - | TGTGCCAGCCAACAGGGAGCTAACTATGGCTACACCTTC | CASQQGANYGYTF
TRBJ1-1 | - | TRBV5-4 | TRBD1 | TGTGCCAGCAGCTCCGCTCTACAGGGGAGAGTTGAAGCTTTCTTT | CASSSALQGRVEAFF
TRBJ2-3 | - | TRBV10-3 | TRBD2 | TGTGCCATCAGTGAGGGACTAGCGGGAACTTCTACGCAGTATTTT | CAISEGLAGTSTQYF
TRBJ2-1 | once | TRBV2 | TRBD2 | TGTGCCAGCATCCCGGGGGGATACAATGAGCAGTTCTTC | CASIPGGYNEQFF
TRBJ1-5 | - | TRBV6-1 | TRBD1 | TGTGCCAGCAGTGACTTGATATGGGGACAGGCATACAATCAGCCCCAGCATTTT | CASSDLIWGQAYNQPQHF
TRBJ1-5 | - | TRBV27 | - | TGTGCCAGCACCCAGGGTTACGGCAATCAGCCCCAGCATTTT | CASTQGYGNQPQHF
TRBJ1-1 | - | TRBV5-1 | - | TGCGCCAGCAGCTTGGAGAGGGGAGGCACTGAAGCTTTCTTT | CASSLERGGTEAFF
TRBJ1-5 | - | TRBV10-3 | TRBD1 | TGTGCCATCAGTGAGGAAGGACAGGGAATACAGCAGCCCCAGCATTTT | CAISEEGQGIQQPQHF
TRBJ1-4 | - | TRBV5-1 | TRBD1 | TGCGCCAGCAGCCGTTCGACTGGGACAGGGGAAGGGCGAACTAATGAAAAACTGTTTTTT | CASSRSTGTGEGRTNEKLFF
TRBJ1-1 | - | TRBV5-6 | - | TGTGCCAGCAGCTTGGGTCCCCCCGGATGGGGAGCAACTGAAGCTTTCTTT | CASSLGPPGWGATEAFF